The present T cell receptor beta chain was sequenced within a study of shared T cell receptors in the human thymus. The repertoire was sequenced with immunoSEQ multiplex PCR; TCRdb's copy has only in-frame clones and lacks some. This sample carries under 850,000 clones, roughly 88% of them seen once, and the ten largest clones take 0.0095% to 0.013%. The same sample was also used in a study of human thymus T cells. As that report states: Thymic and blood repertoires seemed to show skewed V and J gene use. Overlap was high between thymic repertoires from unrelated individuals, as reported in related research.

The receptor's source is a boy younger than two with a congenital heart defect. The specimen was thymocytes.

CDR3 sequence: CASSIQRAGLLEAYEQYF. The CDR3 region has the DNA TGTGCCAGCAGCATCCAAAGAGCGGGCCTCCTCGAAGCCTACGAGCAGTACTTC. The chain employs TRBV7-4 and TRBJ2-7, with D perhaps matching TRBD2 (6 bases). The CDR3 totals 18 residues. Trimming shortened V by 5 bases and J by 2 bases, and 25 bases separated the two germline ends. Germline CDR1 is SGHVT and CDR2 is SQSDAQ.